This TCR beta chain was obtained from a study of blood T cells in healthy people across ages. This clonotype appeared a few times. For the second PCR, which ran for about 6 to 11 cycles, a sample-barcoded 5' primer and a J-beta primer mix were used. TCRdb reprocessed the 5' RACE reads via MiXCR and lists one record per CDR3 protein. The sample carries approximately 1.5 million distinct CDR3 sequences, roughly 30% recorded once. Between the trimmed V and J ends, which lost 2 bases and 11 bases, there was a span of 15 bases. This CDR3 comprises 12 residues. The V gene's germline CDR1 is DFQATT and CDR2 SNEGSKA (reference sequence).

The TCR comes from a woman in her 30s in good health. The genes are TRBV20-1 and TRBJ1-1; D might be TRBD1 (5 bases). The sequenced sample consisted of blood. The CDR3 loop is CSARQGGESAFF. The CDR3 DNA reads TGCAGTGCTAGACAGGGTGGGGAGTCGGCTTTCTTT.